This TCR beta chain was sequenced in a study of HIV-infected patients and healthy controls. Study-level results: Healthy control repertoires had roughly threefold more distinct CDR3s than untreated HIV+ repertoires, and higher Shannon diversity.

No cell fractionation was done, so the repertoire covers all unsorted peripheral blood T cells. A roughly 2.5 ml peripheral blood sample was taken for RNA. The germline V gene has CDR1 SGHTS and CDR2 YDEGEE. CDR3 size: 14 residues. V lost 0 bases and J lost 5; bases outside the gene matches: 4. 500 ng RNA was reverse transcribed with alpha and beta constant-region primers. Alpha and beta chain libraries were made separately by chain-specific third strand synthesis with multiplexing indices. One primer pair amplified all rearrangements per chain; each cDNA got molecular barcodes. TCRdb re-called the 5' RACE reads through MiXCR, storing one row per CDR3 protein. The sample shows around 26,000 distinct CDR3 sequences, about 8.7% of them seen only once. This clonotype was seen a handful of times. Its antigen is unidentified.

Sequenced sample: blood. The sequence was obtained from an adult in good health. The J gene is TRBJ2-7, the V gene TRBV5-8; TRBD1 matches at 8 bases. The CDR3 DNA reads as TGTGCCAGCAGCTTGGAGCAGGGGGCGCACGAGCAGTACTTC. Protein product: CASSLEQGAHEQYF.